Included here is one TCR beta chain sequence, with context. No antigen is known for it. Base qualities are not at hand, and no much larger clone is one base apart. This sample stems from a study of memory CD4+ T cells and cytomegalovirus serostatus (dated by TCRdb to the late 2010s). About the study as a whole: The cohort comprised 33 healthy Belgian adults, 9 CMV seropositive and some 25 CMV seronegative. To replicate a published TCR-based CMV serostatus classifier, the researchers sequenced the CD4+ memory TCRbeta repertoires of a Belgian cohort whose cytomegalovirus serostatus was known. Summary of the overall study and its limitations: For predicting CMV serostatus, the median bootstrapped AUC was about 0.95 using the original framework and approximately 0.9 using a US-trained random forest. Only CD4+CD45RO+ memory cells were sequenced, unlike the original study, which covered naive and memory CD4+ and CD8+ populations. Of more than 150 previously reported CMV-associated TCRbeta sequences, about 62 appeared in the CD4+ memory repertoires, each in one to five individuals. A median bootstrapped AUC of roughly 0.95 with a 95% CI of 0.76-1.00 was achieved on the Belgian cohort by the original-framework classifier. The results were interpreted as suggesting that the CMV-associated TCR signature is largely present in the CD4+ memory repertoire.

CDR1 and CDR2 are drawn from the germline V gene: SGDLS, YYNGEE. From cysteine to phenylalanine, the CDR3 is 13 amino acids long. The read is trimmed to its CDR3 DNA, 39 bases read in frame from base 1. V and J are trimmed by 4 bases and 6 bases, and the gene matches miss 7 bases of the junction. Single viable CD3+CD4+CD8-CD45RO+ cells were sorted as memory CD4+ T cells on a FACSAria II. CMV serostatus was assessed using a Roche Elecsys assay, by which serum IgG against CMV pp150, pp28, p38 and p52 was detected. Following thawing, total CD4+ T cells were enriched through positive selection using CD4 magnetic microbeads. The samples came from a different study that was designed specifically to examine the CD4+ T cell memory repertoire. Peripheral blood mononuclear cells were isolated and cryopreserved according to standard operating procedures, and serum was kept at -80 degrees C. The staining relied on CD3-PerCP (BW264/56), CD4-APC (RPA-T4), CD45RO-PE (UCHT1) and CD8-Pacific Orange (3B5) antibodies, and Sytox blue was used to exclude non-viable cells.

The Quick-DNA Microprep Kit was used to extract genomic DNA from the sorted cells. Amplification of TCRbeta DNA was done with the immunoSEQ hsTCRbeta kit, following the protocol from the manufacturer. TCRbeta libraries were sequenced on an Illumina MiSeq instrument. As for the original processing: After out-of-frame sequences were removed, 2,204,828 distinct TCRbeta sequences remained, averaging about 66,813 per individual. Each individual was scored using the number of 164 previously reported CMV-associated TCRbeta sequences that the individual carried and the total number of productive distinct TCRbeta sequences. A beta-binomial model was reimplemented in Python, and scikit-learn random forests with default parameters were trained on data from the US cohort. Classifier performance on the Belgian cohort was reported as the median AUC with percentile confidence intervals calculated over 10,000 bootstrap iterations. This is the immuneACCESS table as TCRdb keeps it, with only in-frame sequences that have V and J called. A part of the clones is gone; compared with another copy, unresolved V genes explain less than half, and the rest is unexplained. V and J calls and clone size follow that table, whereas D and trimming were derived from the DNA. This sample holds around 57,000 clones; around 80% were observed only once. The ten most abundant clones make up 0.5% to 0.55% of the sample.

This chain is built from TRBV9 and TRBJ2-7, with 7 bases in between that match TRBD1. Specimen: memory CD4+ T cells from blood. The sequence came from an adult in good health and CMV-seronegative. Some clones in this sample may be carry-over from other donors' samples. The DNA sequence reads TGTGCCAGCAGCAGGGACAGCTTTAGCGAGCAGTACTTC. Its protein is CASSRDSFSEQYF.